This paragraph reports one T cell receptor beta chain. Its antigen is unidentified. Moderate-to-severe activity, CAS ≥3, NOSPECS ≥4 and a duration under 3 months were seen in donors with ophthalmopathy. Lactation, pregnancy, uncontrolled infections and other autoimmune diseases were all grounds for excluding patients. The germline gives CDR1 KGHDR, CDR2 SFDVKD. The CDR3 runs to 15 residues. V dropped 4 bases and J dropped 3 bases, with 15 bases sitting between them. The data originate from a study of Graves' ophthalmopathy and Graves' hyperthyroidism. RNA served as the template for amplifying TCR beta CDR3 regions. HTBI primers primed a first-round RT-PCR, and a second-round multiplex PCR followed. TCRdb reprocessed the multiplex PCR reads via MiXCR and lists one record per CDR3 protein. In the table there are approximately 500,000 distinct CDR3 sequences, about 15% of which are singletons. Regarding the study as a whole: Also, most clonotypes expanded in the thyroid above 0.001 frequency appeared in blood. Discriminating ophthalmopathy from stable hyperthyroidism, a 13-signature model attained a sensitivity of approximately 90% and a specificity of about 83%.

Sequenced: blood. The TCR was taken from a woman aged 25-40 years with Graves' ophthalmopathy. The chain combines TRBV24-1 with TRBJ2-7; maybe TRBD2 (5 bases). CDR3 sequence: CATSDPLGGNYEQYF. CDR3 in DNA: TGTGCCACCAGTGACCCACTAGGTGGGAACTACGAGCAGTACTTC.